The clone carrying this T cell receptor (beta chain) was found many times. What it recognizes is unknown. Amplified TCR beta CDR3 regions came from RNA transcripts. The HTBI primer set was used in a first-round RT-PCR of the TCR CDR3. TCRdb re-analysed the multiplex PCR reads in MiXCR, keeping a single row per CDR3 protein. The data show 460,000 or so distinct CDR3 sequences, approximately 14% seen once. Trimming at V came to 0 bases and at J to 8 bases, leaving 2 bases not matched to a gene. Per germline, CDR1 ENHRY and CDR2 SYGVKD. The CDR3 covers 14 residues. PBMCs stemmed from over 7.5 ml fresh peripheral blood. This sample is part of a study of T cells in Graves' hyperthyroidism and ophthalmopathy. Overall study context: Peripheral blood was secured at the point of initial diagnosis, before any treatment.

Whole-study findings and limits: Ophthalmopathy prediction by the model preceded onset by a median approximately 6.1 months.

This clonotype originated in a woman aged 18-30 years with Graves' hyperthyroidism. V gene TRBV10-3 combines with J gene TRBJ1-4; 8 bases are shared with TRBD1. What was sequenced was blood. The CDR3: CAISESGDREKLFF. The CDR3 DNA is TGTGCCATCAGTGAGTCGGGGGACAGGGAAAAACTGTTTTTT.